A single sample is the source of the 18 T cell receptor beta chains below, sequenced in a study of T cell responses to AZD1222 COVID-19 vaccine. This table comes from immunoSEQ multiplex PCR, and its TCRdb copy is limited to in-frame clones, with some not included. Its listing shows 150,000 or so clones. The sequenced material came from peripheral blood. The receptors stem from an adult in good health.

The chain combines TRBV19 with TRBJ1-2; 7 bases line up with TRBD1. V shed 6 bases and J 3 bases; nucleotides not matched to a gene: 10. Germline V gene sequence: CDR1 LNHDA, CDR2 SQIVND (reference sequence). This CDR3 spans 15 amino acids. The CDR3 DNA reads TGTGCCAGTAGACCAACAGGGGCCCTTGACTATGGCTACACCTTC. Amino acids: CASRPTGALDYGYTF. Variable domain in full (rest from reference TRBV19 and TRBJ1-2): DGGITQSPKYLFRKEGQNVTLSCEQNLNHDAMYWYRQDPGQGLRLIYYSQIVNDFQKGDIAEGYSVSREKKESFPLTVTSAQKNPTAFYLCASRPTGALDYGYTFGSGTRLTVV.

CDR3 nucleotide sequence: TGTGCCAGCAGGGGGGGGAGCTCCTACGAGCAGTACTTC. Translation: CASRGGSSYEQYF. V and J are TRBV6-5 and TRBJ2-7, with 7 positions matching TRBD2. V gave up 6 bases and J gave up 0 bases; unmatched junction bases: 2. Germline V gene lookup returns CDR1 MNHEY and CDR2 SVGAGI. This CDR3 region has 13 residues.

This sequence joins TRBV6-5 and TRBJ2-2; D is ambiguous. The CDR3 loop spans 14 amino acids. V was cut by 4 bases and J by 1 base, with 7 bases left in between. Germline-derived CDR1 and CDR2 are MNHEY and SVGAGI. The CDR3 coding sequence is TGTGCCAGCAGTTTTGGGATGAACACCGGGGAGCTGTTTTTT. It is translated as CASSFGMNTGELFF.

As to this clone: This specimen includes other DNA sequences encoding the same CDR3. The rearrangement uses TRBV18 and TRBJ1-1, with D unclear. Trimming left V 1 base short and J 0 bases short, with 6 bases between. This CDR3 region has 14 residues. Germline V lookup: CDR1 KGHSH, CDR2 LQKENI. The CDR3: CASSPQGLNTEAFF. For the CDR3, the DNA is TGTGCCAGCTCACCACAGGGATTGAACACTGAAGCTTTCTTT.

V is TRBV5-6 and J is TRBJ2-7; D remains unclear. The CDR3 length is 15 residues. Germline V gives CDR1 SGHDT, CDR2 YYEEEE. Trimming stripped 6 bases from V and 1 base from J, with 17 bases between. CDR3 sequence: CASNPGRRASYEQYF. CDR3 DNA sequence: TGTGCCAGCAACCCCGGACGAAGGGCATCCTACGAGCAGTACTTC. The variable domain in full, with the rest retrieved from reference TRBV5-6 and TRBJ2-7, is DAGVTQSPTHLIKTRGQQVTLRCSPKSGHDTVSWYQQALGQGPQFIFQYYEEEERQRGNFPDRFSGHQFPNYSSELNVNALLLGDSALYLCASNPGRRASYEQYFGPGTRLTVT.

V usage is TRBV5-1 and J usage is TRBJ1-1; 7 nucleotides agree with TRBD1. Losses at the gene ends were 5 bases for V and 1 base for J; bases not matched to a gene: 5. The germline V gene has CDR1 SGHRS and CDR2 YFSETQ. The CDR3 is 14 residues long. The CDR3: CASRAGTANTEAFF. The CDR3 nucleotides are TGCGCCAGCAGGGCCGGGACAGCGAACACTGAAGCTTTCTTT. The full variable domain, completed using reference TRBV5-1 and TRBJ1-1, is KAGVTQTPRYLIKTRGQQVTLSCSPISGHRSVSWYQQTPGQGLQFLFEYFSETQRNKGNFPGRFSGRQFSNSRSEMNVSTLELGDSALYLCASRAGTANTEAFFGQGTRLTVV.

J is TRBJ2-2 and V is TRBV2; D is perhaps TRBD1 (6 bases). The CDR3 is 15 amino acids. V lost 6 bases to trimming and J lost 0 bases, with 11 bases between them. Germline CDR1 reads SNHLY; CDR2 reads FYNNEI. The CDR3 loop is CASRTGTTNTGELFF. The CDR3 nucleotides are TGTGCCAGCAGGACCGGGACAACGAACACCGGGGAGCTGTTTTTT. The full variable domain, its missing parts supplied by reference TRBV2 and TRBJ2-2, is EPEVTQTPSHQVTQMGQEVILRCVPISNHLYFYWYRQILGQKVEFLVSFYNNEISEKSEIFDDQFSVERPDGSNFTLKIRSTKLEDSAMYFCASRTGTTNTGELFFGEGSRLTVL.

This chain uses TRBV6-2 or TRBV6-3 with TRBJ1-2; D gene unclear. Germline V gene lookup returns CDR1 MNHEY and CDR2 SVGEGT. V was cut by 3 bases and J by 4 bases, with 6 bases left in between. There are 12 residues in the CDR3. The CDR3 sequence is CASSYATYGYTF. CDR3 sequence (DNA): TGTGCCAGCAGTTATGCTACCTATGGCTACACCTTC.

The chain uses TRBV9 and TRBJ2-5; 9 positions match TRBD1. The J segment lost 5 bases and the V segment lost 3 bases, leaving 8 bases of the junction unmatched. The V gene's germline CDR1 is SGDLS and CDR2 YYNGEE. The CDR3 is 15 amino acids. DNA for the CDR3: TGTGCCAGCAGCGCCAGGGGACAGGGAGGGGAGACCCAGTACTTC. Residues: CASSARGQGGETQYF. The whole variable domain, filled in from reference TRBV9 and TRBJ2-5, reads DSGVTQTPKHLITATGQRVTLRCSPRSGDLSVYWYQQSLDQGLQFLIQYYNGEERAKGNILERFSAQQFPDLHSELNLSSLELGDSALYFCASSARGQGGETQYFGPGTRLLVL.

This chain joins TRBV6-2 or TRBV6-3 and TRBJ2-4; D is perhaps TRBD1 or TRBD2 (5 bases each). Trimming shortened V by 8 bases and J by 8 bases, and 28 bases separated the two germline ends. The CDR3 is 17 residues long. Looked up from germline, CDR1 is MNHEY and CDR2 is SVGEGT. CDR3 DNA sequence: TGTGCCAGCCGTTCCCCTCGGGACCCGGGGTTTCGGGACATTCAGTACTTC. Its protein is CASRSPRDPGFRDIQYF.

The genes are TRBV29-1 and TRBJ2-2; D perhaps matches TRBD2 (5 bases). The CDR3 totals 14 residues. Germline values: CDR1 SQVTM, CDR2 ANQGSEA. The ends were cut back, 7 bases at V and 1 base at J, with 13 bases in the middle. CDR3 sequence: CSAGRGRNTGELFF. DNA for the CDR3: TGCAGCGCTGGGCGAGGGAGGAACACCGGGGAGCTGTTTTTT.

This chain joins TRBV5-1 and TRBJ2-1; D remains unclear. The CDR3 spans 17 residues. Germline V gene lookup returns CDR1 SGHRS and CDR2 YFSETQ. V was cut by 4 bases and J by 1 base, with 18 bases left in between. CDR3 residues: CASSPTLTLGSYNEQFF. The CDR3 DNA is TGCGCCAGCAGCCCCACCCTGACCCTTGGATCCTACAATGAGCAGTTCTTC.

The chain has TRBV5-4 and TRBJ2-2; no reliable D call. The CDR3 has 16 amino acids. Germline-derived CDR1 and CDR2 are SGHNT and YYREEE (reference sequence). With 0 bases removed from V and 0 bases from J, the gap between germline ends came to 9 bases. CDR3 DNA sequence: TGTGCCAGCAGCTTGGACGGACGGACGAACACCGGGGAGCTGTTTTTT. This translates into CASSLDGRTNTGELFF.

The chain links TRBV7-2 to TRBJ1-5; D gene uncertain. The CDR3 has 14 residues. V was cut by 1 base and J by 2 bases, with 6 bases left in between. Germline values: CDR1 SGHTA, CDR2 FQGNSA. CDR3 in amino acids: CASSLVLGNQPQHF. The CDR3 DNA sequence: TGTGCCAGCAGCTTAGTTTTGGGCAATCAGCCCCAGCATTTT. The entire variable domain, with the rest obtained from reference TRBV7-2 and TRBJ1-5, is as follows: GAGVSQSPSNKVTEKGKDVELRCDPISGHTALYWYRQSLGQGLEFLIYFQGNSAPDKSGLPSDRFSAERTGGSVSTLTIQRTQQEDSAVYLCASSLVLGNQPQHFGDGTRLSIL.

The chain links TRBV19 to TRBJ1-1; TRBD1 matches at 10 bases. CDR1 and CDR2 from the germline V gene are LNHDA and SQIVND (reference sequence). V gave up 5 bases and J gave up 1 base; unmatched junction bases: 4. The CDR3 totals 15 residues. The CDR3 DNA reads TGTGCCAGTAGTCCCCGGACAGGGGGGAACACTGAAGCTTTCTTT. The encoded protein is CASSPRTGGNTEAFF.

The J gene is TRBJ1-4, the V gene TRBV4-1; D might be TRBD1 (6 bases). Trimming took 1 base from V and 3 from J, leaving 12 bases between them. Per germline, CDR1 MGHRA and CDR2 YSYEKL. The CDR3 totals 16 residues. CDR3 sequence (DNA): TGCGCCAGCAGCCAAGTACAGGGAGCTCCTAATGAAAAACTGTTTTTT. This translates into CASSQVQGAPNEKLFF.

This rearrangement joins TRBV7-9 to TRBJ1-4; 12 bases are shared with TRBD1. The CDR3 sequence is 17 residues long. CDR1 is SEHNR, CDR2 FQNEAQ, per germline (reference sequence). J gave up 0 bases and V 5 bases, and 4 bases lay outside the gene matches. DNA of the CDR3: TGTGCCAGCAGCACGGGGACAGGGGGCTCAACTAATGAAAAACTGTTTTTT. Protein product: CASSTGTGGSTNEKLFF.

This chain uses TRBV5-4 with TRBJ1-1, with TRBD1 matching over 8 bases. V was clipped by 0 bases and J by 1 base; unmatched bases: 5. The length of the CDR3 is 16 residues. Germline V gene data show CDR1 as SGHNT and CDR2 as YYREEE (reference sequence). The CDR3 DNA follows: TGTGCCAGCAGCTTGGAGGGGGGGACAGGGAACACTGAAGCTTTCTTT. This codes for CASSLEGGTGNTEAFF.